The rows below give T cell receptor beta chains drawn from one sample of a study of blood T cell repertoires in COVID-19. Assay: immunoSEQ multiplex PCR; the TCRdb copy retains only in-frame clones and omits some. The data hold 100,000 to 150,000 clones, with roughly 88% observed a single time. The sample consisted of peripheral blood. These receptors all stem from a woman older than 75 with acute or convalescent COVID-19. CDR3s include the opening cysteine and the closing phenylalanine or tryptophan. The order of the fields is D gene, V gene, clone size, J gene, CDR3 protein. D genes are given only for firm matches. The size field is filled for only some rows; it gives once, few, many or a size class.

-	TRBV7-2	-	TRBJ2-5	CASSLGGGKALYF
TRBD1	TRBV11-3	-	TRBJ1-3	CASSVGTGVGNTIYF
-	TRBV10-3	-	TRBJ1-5	CAISDGGGGRNQPQHF
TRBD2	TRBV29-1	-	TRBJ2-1	CSVPTSGGKNEQFF
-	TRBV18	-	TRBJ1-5	CASSPSGQPQHF
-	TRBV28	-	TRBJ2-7	CASSFSFQAYEQYF
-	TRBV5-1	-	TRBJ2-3	CASSFRQQSGDTQYF
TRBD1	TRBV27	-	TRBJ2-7	CASSLTGTGHGGRGREQYF
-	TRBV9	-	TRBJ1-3	CASSPSPGSGNTIYF
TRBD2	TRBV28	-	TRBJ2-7	CASSFARLAGVYEQYF
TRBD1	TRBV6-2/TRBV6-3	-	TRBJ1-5	CASSYRQGTQPQHF
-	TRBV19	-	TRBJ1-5	CASSILGAFNQPQHF
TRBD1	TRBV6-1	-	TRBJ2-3	CASSAQGDAPTDTQYF
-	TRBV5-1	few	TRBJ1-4	CASSSGRAEKLFF
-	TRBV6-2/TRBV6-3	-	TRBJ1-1	CASSYSLYTEAFF
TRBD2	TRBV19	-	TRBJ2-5	CASSGTSGQTQYF
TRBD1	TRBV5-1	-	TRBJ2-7	CASSPGQGEYEQYF
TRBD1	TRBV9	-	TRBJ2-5	CASSAVQGAGETQYF
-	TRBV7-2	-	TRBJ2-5	CASSLERGETQYF
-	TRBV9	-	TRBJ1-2	CASSVGTGYGYTF
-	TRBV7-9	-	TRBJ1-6	CASSGGQASPLHF
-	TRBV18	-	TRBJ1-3	CASSPRIQGYGNTIYF
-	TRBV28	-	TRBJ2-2	CASSTPGHRAGELFF
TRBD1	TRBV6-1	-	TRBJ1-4	CASSDSGTDNEKLFF
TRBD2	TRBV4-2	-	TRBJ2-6	CASSLNGGTGANVLTF
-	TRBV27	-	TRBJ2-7	CASSRTSFYEQYF